This TCR beta chain was sequenced in a study of cytotoxic CD8 clonotypes in ibrutinib-treated CLL (dated by TCRdb to the early 2020s). For context, the study as a whole: The cohort included around 16 treatment-naive and 11 to 12 relapsed/refractory patients; 17 were IGHV unmutated. Of the 86 participants in the trial, approximately 26 had longitudinal samples available. Responses were partial in 24 patients and complete in 2; after median approximately 66 months follow-up, about 14 stayed in remission and some twelve progressed. Cryopreserved peripheral blood mononuclear cells were collected at three points: before therapy, at response, and at either sustained remission or disease progression. Every sample from remission and from progressive disease was obtained while the patients were still on ibrutinib. On average, each sample yielded about 250,000 productive templates and 80,000 to 95,000 productive rearrangements. The response samples were drawn at a median of roughly eleven months into treatment, with a range of about 6 to 40 months.

Comment on this clone: Its antigen has not been determined. The input lacks base qualities; no much larger clone sits a single base away.

The goal of deep resolution MiSeq sequencing was a depth between 1 in 1 million and 1 in 200,000 T cells, and coverage averaged 10x per clonotype. The immunoSEQ hsTCRB Kit was used to generate the TCR beta libraries. From the authors' description of their analysis: Data were analyzed with ImmunoSEQ Data Assistant and ImmunoSEQ Analyzer, with V, D and J genes assigned per IMGT definitions. Clonality, which ranges from 0 to 1, was calculated by subtracting the normalized Shannon entropy of productive rearrangement frequencies from one. Only overrepresented clonotypes making up at least 0.05% of each patient's repertoire were included in the public clonotype analysis. Repertoires from approximately 12 age-matched healthy donors in immuneACCESS were used as clonality controls. The source is immuneACCESS, and TCRdb retained only in-frame sequences with V and J called. Part of the clones is not carried over; for the studies checked, unresolved V genes explain less than half of this, and the remainder is unexplained. For V, J and clone size, that table is used; D and trimming come from the DNA. In all, the sample holds a few hundred thousand clones, and 70% of those were seen once. Approximately 15% of the sample lies in the top ten.

The germline V gene sets CDR1 to SGDLS and CDR2 to YYNGEE. The CDR3 measures 14 amino acids from cysteine to phenylalanine. CDR3 DNA is the only sequence kept; it has 42 bases, read in frame from the first base. Trimming removed 4 bases from V and 3 bases from J, leaving 14 bases between the germline ends. This sample's time point label indicates: approximately 2 years on ibrutinib. Roughly 2.2 micrograms of genomic DNA were extracted from cryopreserved PBMCs for TCR beta library preparation. Longitudinal blood samples from CLL patients receiving ibrutinib monotherapy were subjected to high-throughput TCR beta sequencing. The patients took part in an open-label, single-center phase 2 trial of ibrutinib monotherapy. Points the paper makes about the study in general: Baseline clonality was found to be higher than that of age-matched healthy donors and was strongly correlated with circulating CD8+ T-cell counts. Lymph node repertoires were not examined, and the timing of sampling was not matched between patients in sustained remission and those whose disease progressed. An increase in clonality was observed at ibrutinib response, with clonality remaining stable during sustained remission and falling back toward baseline at progression. Public clonotypes were rare and either shrank or stayed stable during treatment, and the rise in clonality at ibrutinib response reflected expansion of private clonotypes.

The TCR originated in a human donor with chronic lymphocytic leukemia. The rearranged chain carries TRBV9 and TRBJ2-7, and perhaps TRBD2 as D gene, on 5 matching bases. The sequencing used PBMCs, collected after 24 months of ibrutinib treatment. The CDR3 loop reads CASSPGRASYEQYF. The DNA sequence follows: TGTGCCAGCAGCCCCGGGCGGGCCAGCTACGAGCAGTACTTC. The CDR3, completed at both ends by the reference TRBV9 and TRBJ2-7 genes, gives the full variable domain DSGVTQTPKHLITATGQRVTLRCSPRSGDLSVYWYQQSLDQGLQFLIQYYNGEERAKGNILERFSAQQFPDLHSELNLSSLELGDSALYFCASSPGRASYEQYFGPGTRLTVT.